This T cell receptor (beta chain) was captured in a study of Ad26.COV2.S vaccination and SARS-CoV-2 variants. Study conclusions and caveats: Measurement of non-spike TCR breadth gave similar results in vaccine and placebo recipients. Spike-specific TCR breadth was greater after Ad26.COV2.S than placebo. Post-vaccination spike-specific CD8+ and CD4+ T cell responses reportedly had substantial breadth. Measures of TCR breadth and depth may have fallen short of total T cell responses.

Specified treatment: some 20 received Ad26.COV2.S at low or high dose, single or two shots; several received placebo; per-sample allocation not given. The investigators took samples on day 63 after the first vaccine or placebo injection. Per the germline V gene, CDR1 is SGHTS and CDR2 is YDEGEE. V shed 7 bases and J shed 5 bases, with 30 bases lying between them. This CDR3 spans 18 amino acids. Profiled with immunoSEQ multiplex PCR; TCRdb holds only in-frame clones, not every one. The sample consists of approximately 300,000 clones, around four fifths of them appearing once. As for this clone: The antigen is not known.

The starting material was peripheral blood, obtained in a trial of Ad26.COV2.S vaccine versus placebo. This sequence originates from a person between 18 and 59 years old who received the Ad26.COV2.S COVID-19 vaccine or a placebo. This chain joins TRBV5-8 and TRBJ2-5; D is possibly TRBD1 (5 bases). CDR3 nucleotide sequence: TGTGCCAGCGGAATCAGATACAGGTCTGACGGGCTTCACGAGACCCAGTACTTC. Its translation: CASGIRYRSDGLHETQYF. Full variable domain (missing parts from reference TRBV5-8 and TRBJ2-5): EAGVTQSPTHLIKTRGQQATLRCSPISGHTSVYWYQQALGLGLQFLLWYDEGEERNRGNFPPRFSGRQFPNYSSELNVNALELEDSALYLCASGIRYRSDGLHETQYFGPGTRLLVL.